This TCR beta chain is from a study of blood T cell repertoires in COVID-19. Only in-frame clones appear in the TCRdb table, and some are missing; sequencing was by immunoSEQ multiplex PCR. The table includes around 150,000 clones, roughly four fifths detected once. From germline, CDR1 is LNHDA and CDR2 SQIVND (reference sequence). V gave up 8 bases and J gave up 0 bases, with 8 bases separating them. The CDR3 is made up of 13 amino acids. This sequence originates from a woman of 80 years or more with active or convalescent COVID-19. The material sequenced was peripheral blood. The V call is TRBV19, the J call TRBJ1-5; D ambiguous. The CDR3 here is CASSSHSNQPQHF. The CDR3, as DNA: TGTGCCAGTTCTTCACATAGCAATCAGCCCCAGCATTTT.